These 21 T cell receptor beta chains originate from one sample sequenced in a study of cytomegalovirus exposure and HLA in healthy donors (dated by TCRdb to between 2016 and 2019). Library preparation used the immunoSEQ multiplex PCR assay. A mixture of 60 forward primers for TCR Vbeta segments and 13 reverse primers for TCR Jbeta segments was used in the multiplex PCR. Sourced from immuneACCESS, this table was stored by TCRdb with only in-frame sequences that have V and J called. A share of the clones is absent; for the studies checked, an unresolved V gene accounts for under half, and the remainder has no known explanation. This sample is represented by around 150,000 clones; about 82% of them were singletons. Of the sample, about 4.3% is held by the ten largest clones. Specimen: PBMCs. Every receptor here comes from a woman aged 40 to 55 in good health and CMV-seropositive.

The chain employs TRBV28 and TRBJ2-7; 7 nucleotides agree with TRBD2. This CDR3 spans 14 amino acids. V shed 7 bases and J 7 bases; nucleotides not matched to a gene: 13. Germline values: CDR1 MDHEN, CDR2 SYDVKM. CDR3 region: CASIKGGSIVEQYF. The CDR3 region has the DNA TGTGCCAGCATTAAAGGCGGGAGCATCGTGGAGCAGTACTTC.

The chain has TRBV19 and TRBJ1-5; the match to TRBD1 covers 7 bases. This CDR3 is 20 amino acids long. Germline assignment: CDR1 LNHDA and CDR2 SQIVND (reference sequence). Unmatched junction bases numbered 17, after V lost 0 bases and J lost 3 bases. The chain's CDR3 is CASSIDLTGTAGHYNQPQHF. The CDR3 DNA follows: TGTGCCAGTAGTATAGATTTAACCGGGACAGCTGGGCACTACAATCAGCCCCAGCATTTT.

This clone has only a few counts. This sequence joins TRBV6-5 and TRBJ2-7, with TRBD2 identical over 7 bases. The junction had 4 bases not matched to a gene; V was cut back by 0 bases and J by 5 bases. The CDR3 totals 14 residues. Germline lookup yields CDR1 MNHEY and CDR2 SVGAGI. In DNA form, the CDR3 reads TGTGCCAGCAGTTACTCCCCAGGGAGGGACGAGCAGTACTTC. Protein product: CASSYSPGRDEQYF.

The chain combines TRBV5-1 with TRBJ2-7; D gene uncertain. The germline V gene encodes CDR1 SGHRS and CDR2 YFSETQ. V dropped 0 bases and J dropped 2 bases, with 12 bases sitting between them. The length of the CDR3 is 15 residues. The DNA for the CDR3 is TGCGCCAGCAGCTTGGGGTACAGTGGAACCTACGAGCAGTACTTC. Translating it yields CASSLGYSGTYEQYF. Filled out from reference TRBV5-1 and TRBJ2-7, the complete variable domain reads KAGVTQTPRYLIKTRGQQVTLSCSPISGHRSVSWYQQTPGQGLQFLFEYFSETQRNKGNFPGRFSGRQFSNSRSEMNVSTLELGDSALYLCASSLGYSGTYEQYFGPGTRLTVT.

The chain links TRBV11-3 to TRBJ2-1, with D maybe TRBD2 (5 bases). Germline loops: CDR1 SGHNT, CDR2 YENEEA. This CDR3 is 13 amino acids long. Trimming cost V 2 bases and J 9 bases, with 11 bases left between them. The DNA of the CDR3 is TGTGCCAGCAGCTTAATCTTTGGAGGTGAGCAGTTCTTC. Amino acid sequence: CASSLIFGGEQFF.

V is TRBV30 and J is TRBJ1-3; 7 nucleotides match TRBD1. Trimming at V came to 3 bases and at J to 10 bases, leaving 6 bases not matched to a gene. The germline V gene has CDR1 GTSNPN and CDR2 SVGIG (reference sequence). This CDR3 comprises 12 residues. The CDR3 reads CAWRTGPGTIYF. In DNA form, the CDR3 reads TGTGCCTGGAGGACAGGGCCCGGGACCATATATTTT.

In its sample, this clone was seen once. This chain links TRBV10-3 with TRBJ2-5; 9 bases are shared with TRBD1. Germline V gene sequence: CDR1 ENHRY, CDR2 SYGVKD. V gave up 2 bases and J gave up 4 bases; unmatched junction bases: 5. This CDR3 comprises 15 residues. CDR3 in amino acids: CAISEGTGMGETQYF. CDR3 coding DNA: TGTGCCATCAGTGAGGGGACAGGGATGGGAGAGACCCAGTACTTC.

As regards this clone: Germline is not matched at one junction end, which may reflect a read error. V and J are TRBV11-2 and TRBJ1-6; 7 bases match TRBD1. Germline values: CDR1 SGHAT, CDR2 FQNNGV. There are 17 residues in the CDR3. CDR3 DNA sequence: TGTGCCAGCAGCTTAGCTAGGGGGCCCAGTTATAATTCATCCCTCCACTTT. This translates into CASSLARGPSYNSSLHF.

V is TRBV15 and J is TRBJ1-4; 8 bases agree with TRBD1. V shed 5 bases and J 3 bases; nucleotides not matched to a gene: 5. The CDR3 sequence is 15 residues long. Germline CDR1 LNHNV, CDR2 YYDKDF (reference sequence). The CDR3 nucleotides read TGTGCCACCAGCGGCACAGGGGGGGCTAATGAAAAACTGTTTTTT. The encoded protein is CATSGTGGANEKLFF.

This chain links TRBV6-1 with TRBJ2-7, with D perhaps matching TRBD1 (6 bases). The V gene's germline CDR1 is MNHNS and CDR2 SASEGT. CDR3 length equals 16 residues. Trimming took off 6 bases at V and 2 bases at J, with 20 bases between the two ends. DNA of the CDR3: TGTGCCAGCAGCGAAACGCCTCAGGGGACCACCTACGAGCAGTACTTC. This codes for CASSETPQGTTYEQYF.

This clone turned up a few times. The chain employs TRBV6-1 and TRBJ2-7; D is undetermined. This CDR3 is 14 amino acids long. CDR1 and CDR2 (germline): MNHNS, SASEGT. The CDR3 here is CAFFKEKAAYEQYF. CDR3 coding DNA: TGTGCTTTTTTCAAGGAGAAGGCGGCATACGAGCAGTACTTC.

The V and J genes are TRBV28 and TRBJ2-7; 9 nucleotides line up with TRBD2. Germline V gene sequence: CDR1 MDHEN, CDR2 SYDVKM. The CDR3 consists of 15 residues. J was trimmed by 1 base and V by 6 bases; bases with no gene match: 7. The CDR3, as DNA: TGTGCCAGCAGCTCCCCTAGCGGGATTTCCTACGAGCAGTACTTC. This translates into CASSSPSGISYEQYF. Full variable domain (remainder filled in from reference TRBV28 and TRBJ2-7): DVKVTQSSRYLVKRTGEKVFLECVQDMDHENMFWYRQDPGLGLRLIYFSYDVKMKEKGDIPEGYSVSREKKERFSLILESASTNQTSMYLCASSSPSGISYEQYFGPGTRLTVT.

This chain links TRBV18 with TRBJ2-5; no clear D. V lost 6 bases and J 3 bases, leaving 11 bases between the germline ends. The CDR3 extends over 13 amino acids. Per germline, CDR1 KGHSH and CDR2 LQKENI. The CDR3 DNA is TGTGCCAGCTCGCCTCTAGGAAAAGAGACCCAGTACTTC. It is translated as CASSPLGKETQYF.

Worth noting for this clone: Within the sample, other DNA sequences also encode this same CDR3. The gene calls are TRBV7-2 and TRBJ2-5; 9 bases map to TRBD2. CDR1 is SGHTA and CDR2 is FQGNSA in the germline V gene. The CDR3 is 15 residues long. The V and J ends lost 1 base and 4 bases, in that order; junction bases with no gene match: 4. The CDR3 spells CASSLGGAGGETQYF. The CDR3 DNA follows: TGTGCCAGCAGCTTAGGAGGAGCGGGGGGAGAGACCCAGTACTTC.

The chain joins TRBV7-3 to TRBJ2-1, with 12 bases matching TRBD1. This CDR3 region has 15 residues. From germline, CDR1 is SGHTA and CDR2 FQGTGA. V lost 6 bases, J lost 7 bases, and 7 bases stayed unmatched. The CDR3 loop is CASSVGQGAKNEQFF. CDR3 in DNA: TGTGCCAGCAGTGTGGGACAGGGGGCAAAGAATGAGCAGTTCTTC. Based on the CDR3 plus reference TRBV7-3 and TRBJ2-1, the full variable domain is GAGVSQTPSNKVTEKGKYVELRCDPISGHTALYWYRQSLGQGPEFLIYFQGTGAADDSGLPNDRFFAVRPEGSVSTLKIQRTERGDSAVYLCASSVGQGAKNEQFFGPGTRLTVL.

The chain joins TRBV19 to TRBJ2-7, with 8 bases that match TRBD1. V gave up 5 bases and J gave up 3 bases; unmatched junction bases: 15. CDR1 and CDR2 from the germline V gene are LNHDA and SQIVND (reference sequence). The CDR3 is made up of 17 amino acids. CDR3 in DNA: TGTGCCAGTAGTTCAGGGGGCAGGGGGCCTAAGATCTACGAGCAGTACTTC. Protein sequence: CASSSGGRGPKIYEQYF.

The chain couples TRBV29-1 to TRBJ2-7; 7 bases align to TRBD2. The CDR3 is 14 residues long. Germline values: CDR1 SQVTM, CDR2 ANQGSEA. V shed 6 bases and J 2 bases; nucleotides not matched to a gene: 10. CDR3 in DNA: TGCAGCGTCGGGGGGAGGCATTCGACCTACGAGCAGTACTTC. Protein: CSVGGRHSTYEQYF.

For this clone: A read error may produce the germline difference seen at one junction end. The rearrangement joins TRBV7-9 to TRBJ1-5; TRBD1 agrees at 7 bases. The CDR3 covers 13 residues. Germline V CDR1 and CDR2: SEHNR, FQNEAQ (reference sequence). The CDR3 reads CANSRGGGQPQHF. Written as DNA, the CDR3 is TGTGCCAACAGCCGAGGGGGCGGTCAGCCCCAGCATTTT. Full variable domain (remainder filled in from reference TRBV7-9 and TRBJ1-5): DTGVSQNPRHKITKRGQNVTFRCDPISEHNRLYWYRQTLGQGPEFLTYFQNEAQLEKSRLLSDRFSAERPKGSFSTLEIQRTEQGDSAMYLCANSRGGGQPQHFGDGTRLSIL.

The chain is built from TRBV28 and TRBJ2-5, with TRBD2 identical over 7 bases. This CDR3 region has 13 residues. Germline V gene data show CDR1 as MDHEN and CDR2 as SYDVKM. V was clipped by 5 bases and J by 5 bases; unmatched bases: 5. CDR3 region: CASSPALAETQYF. CDR3 in DNA: TGTGCCAGCAGTCCAGCACTAGCGGAGACCCAGTACTTC.

The V gene is TRBV15, the J gene TRBJ2-5, with D perhaps matching TRBD2 (6 bases). The V gene lost 2 bases and the J gene lost 1 base, with 17 bases spanning the gap. This CDR3 region has 17 residues. Germline V CDR1 and CDR2: LNHNV, YYDKDF (reference sequence). CDR3 bases: TGTGCCACCAGCAGATATGGGGGGTCGACTTTCCAAGAGACCCAGTACTTC. This codes for CATSRYGGSTFQETQYF. Full variable domain (outside the CDR3, taken from reference TRBV15 and TRBJ2-5): DAMVIQNPRYQVTQFGKPVTLSCSQTLNHNVMYWYQQKSSQAPKLLFHYYDKDFNNEADTPDNFQSRRPNTSFCFLDIRSPGLGDTAMYLCATSRYGGSTFQETQYFGPGTRLLVL.

The sample holds one count of this clone. V and J are TRBV9 and TRBJ1-3; TRBD1 matches at 9 bases. Germline V gene lookup returns CDR1 SGDLS and CDR2 YYNGEE. The CDR3 extends over 14 amino acids. Trimming cost V 3 bases and J 10 bases; bases outside gene matches: 8. CDR3 sequence reads: CASSGQGVIDTIYF. The DNA of the CDR3 is TGTGCCAGCAGCGGACAGGGGGTAATTGATACCATATATTTT. Drawing the rest from reference TRBV9 and TRBJ1-3, the complete variable domain is DSGVTQTPKHLITATGQRVTLRCSPRSGDLSVYWYQQSLDQGLQFLIQYYNGEERAKGNILERFSAQQFPDLHSELNLSSLELGDSALYFCASSGQGVIDTIYFGEGSWLTVV.